The entry below describes one TCR beta chain. The record originates from a study of blood T cell repertoires in COVID-19. Sequenced by immunoSEQ multiplex PCR; TCRdb stores in-frame clones only, minus some. This sample has 230,000 or so clones, with around 83% found just once. No more than 2 weeks before study entry, exposed participants had met a case of COVID-19. The length of the CDR3 is 17 residues. CDR1 and CDR2 (germline): KGHDR, SFDVKD. J gave up 1 base and V 5 bases, and 6 bases lay outside the gene matches. The sequenced material came from PBMCs or T cells enriched from blood (not recorded which). This receptor was identified in a woman in her fifties or sixties who had been exposed to COVID-19. V and J are TRBV24-1 and TRBJ2-5, with TRBD2 identical over 13 bases. CDR3 in DNA: TGTGCCACCAGTGCCAACGGACTAGCGGGGGCCCAAGAGACCCAGTACTTC. This sequence encodes CATSANGLAGAQETQYF.